What follows are 8 T cell receptor beta chains derived from one specimen sequenced in a study of cytomegalovirus exposure and HLA in healthy donors. The PCR had 60 Vbeta and 13 Jbeta primers. The protocol was immunoSEQ multiplex PCR, while the TCRdb copy is restricted to in-frame clones and leaves out a portion. In the table there are more than 65,000 clones, roughly 80% of which are singletons. Material for sequencing was PBMCs. The receptors here all came from a woman in her 40s in good health and CMV-seropositive.

This clone was picked up one time. The chain joins TRBV7-9 to TRBJ2-5, with 7 bases matching TRBD1. J lost 7 bases, V lost 0 bases, and 8 bases had no gene match. Germline loops: CDR1 SEHNR, CDR2 FQNEAQ (reference sequence). This CDR3 contains 15 residues. The CDR3 DNA follows: TGTGCCAGCAGCTTAGCCGAGACAGGGCAAACGACCCAGTACTTC. Amino acid sequence: CASSLAETGQTTQYF.

The rearrangement uses TRBV28 and TRBJ2-7; 11 bases agree with TRBD2. The CDR3 covers 15 residues. After removal of 2 bases from V and 7 bases from J, the junction contained 7 bases not matched to a gene. Germline assignment: CDR1 MDHEN and CDR2 SYDVKM. DNA for the CDR3: TGTGCCAGCAGTTTACCGACTAGCGGGACGGCAGAGCAGTACTTC. Its translation is CASSLPTSGTAEQYF.

This chain connects TRBV11-2 to TRBJ2-5, with D maybe TRBD2 (5 bases). This CDR3 is 14 amino acids long. CDR1 and CDR2 (germline): SGHAT, FQNNGV. The V end was cut by 6 bases, the J end by 4 bases, with 15 bases between. Here the CDR3 DNA reads TGTGCCAGCAGTTCCACCGGGATTAGAGAGACCCAGTACTTC. Protein sequence: CASSSTGIRETQYF.

The J gene is TRBJ1-1, the V gene TRBV30; D not certain. Trimming removed 2 bases at V and 4 bases at J, with 14 bases between. Germline assignment: CDR1 GTSNPN and CDR2 SVGIG (reference sequence). This CDR3 spans 14 amino acids. The CDR3 loop reads CAWSKSGGSTEAFF. In nucleotides, the CDR3 is TGTGCCTGGAGTAAAAGCGGCGGGAGCACTGAAGCTTTCTTT.

In this sample, this clone turned up a few times. The rearrangement links TRBV4-2 to TRBJ2-3; 13 nucleotides align to TRBD2. Germline V lookup: CDR1 LGHNA, CDR2 YNFKEQ. The trim removed 0 bases at V and 3 bases at J, leaving 15 bases unmatched. This CDR3 contains 21 residues. CDR3 nucleotides: TGTGCCAGCAGCCAAGATCACCTACTAGCGGGAGGGCCGGGGATAACAGATACGCAGTATTTT. Amino acids: CASSQDHLLAGGPGITDTQYF.

The V call is TRBV6-4, the J call TRBJ1-2; 9 positions agree with TRBD1. Germline CDR1 MRHNA, CDR2 SNTAGT. Unmatched junction bases numbered 0, after V lost 0 bases and J lost 4 bases. This CDR3 has 14 amino acids. The CDR3 bases are TGTGCCAGCAGTGACTCGGGACAGGGCTATGGCTACACCTTC. Its translation is CASSDSGQGYGYTF.

The chain has TRBV2 and TRBJ2-7, with D perhaps matching TRBD2 (5 bases). The CDR3 has 14 amino acids. V lost 7 bases and J lost 6, with 19 bases in between. Germline V gene lookup returns CDR1 SNHLY and CDR2 FYNNEI. The CDR3 sequence is CASKLRASLVEQYF. The CDR3 nucleotides read TGTGCCAGCAAGTTGCGGGCTTCTCTGGTCGAGCAGTACTTC.

The rearrangement links TRBV7-9 to TRBJ1-1; TRBD1 matches at 7 bases. The germline V gene has CDR1 SEHNR and CDR2 FQNEAQ (reference sequence). This CDR3 is 15 amino acids long. With 2 bases clipped from V and 1 base from J, the junction kept 4 bases outside the gene matches. The CDR3 here is CASSLQTGSNTEAFF. CDR3 sequence (DNA): TGTGCCAGCAGCTTACAGACAGGGTCGAACACTGAAGCTTTCTTT.